Listed here are 23 T cell receptor beta chains from one sample, sequenced in a study of metastatic and nonmetastatic thyroid tumors. Patients had received no treatment of any kind before thyroid surgery. TCRdb reprocessed the PCR reads via MiXCR. The profile covers about 24,000 clones, with roughly 21% appearing a single time and over 10% taken by the ten largest. The sequencing sample was made of blood. The receptors derive from a male donor with papillary thyroid cancer or a benign thyroid nodule (not recorded which). Some clones in this sample may be carry-over from other donors' samples.

This chain joins TRBV5-6 and TRBJ1-2; D not resolved. The CDR3 contains 13 residues. Deletions cut 2 bases from V and 8 bases from J, with 13 bases between. Germline CDR1 is SGHDT and CDR2 is YYEEEE. The CDR3 coding sequence is TGTGCCAGCAGCTTTGAGAGGGCGGGGGGCTACACCTTC. Translation gives CASSFERAGGYTF. Drawing the rest from reference TRBV5-6 and TRBJ1-2, the complete variable domain is DAGVTQSPTHLIKTRGQQVTLRCSPKSGHDTVSWYQQALGQGPQFIFQYYEEEERQRGNFPDRFSGHQFPNYSSELNVNALLLGDSALYLCASSFERAGGYTFGSGTRLTVV.

J is TRBJ1-3 and V is TRBV20-1; no firm D call. CDR3 length: 14 residues. Per germline, CDR1 DFQATT and CDR2 SNEGSKA (reference sequence). The V end lost 0 bases, the J end lost 0 bases, and 6 bases lay between the germline ends. CDR3 residues: CSARDRISGNTIYF. Written as DNA, the CDR3 is TGCAGTGCTAGAGATAGGATCTCTGGAAACACCATATATTTT.

A note on this clone: Relative to the germline gene, one junction end is altered; a read error may explain this. This chain connects TRBV3-1 to TRBJ1-2; possibly TRBD1 for D (5 bases). This CDR3 contains 11 residues. Germline V CDR1 and CDR2: LGHDT, YNNKEL (reference sequence). DNA of the CDR3: TGTGCCAGCAGTCAAGACAGTGGCTACACCTTC. Translated: CASSQDSGYTF.

Many counts were recorded for this clone. V and J are TRBV7-8 and TRBJ2-1; 7 nucleotides agree with TRBD1. This CDR3 contains 15 residues. Losses at the gene ends were 2 bases for V and 6 bases for J; bases not matched to a gene: 7. CDR1 and CDR2 (germline): SGHVS, FQNEAQ. CDR3 nucleotide sequence: TGTGCCAGCAGCTTACACCGGGACAGAAGCAATGAGCAGTTCTTC. Amino acids: CASSLHRDRSNEQFF.

By sample share, this clone is medium-sized. The chain combines TRBV28 with TRBJ2-6; 11 bases align to TRBD2. J lost 2 bases, V lost 6 bases, and 6 bases had no gene match. CDR3 size: 17 residues. Germline V gene sequence: CDR1 MDHEN, CDR2 SYDVKM. The CDR3 DNA reads TGTGCCAGCAGCCTGACTAGCGGGAACGCTGGGGCCAACGTCCTGACTTTC. Protein sequence: CASSLTSGNAGANVLTF. The full variable domain, rest sourced from reference TRBV28 and TRBJ2-6, is DVKVTQSSRYLVKRTGEKVFLECVQDMDHENMFWYRQDPGLGLRLIYFSYDVKMKEKGDIPEGYSVSREKKERFSLILESASTNQTSMYLCASSLTSGNAGANVLTFGAGSRLTVL.

With regard to this clone: An end of the junction does not agree with germline; a read error may underlie this. CDR3 in amino acids: CASSVAGDSYEKYF. The CDR3 DNA reads as TGTGCCAGCAGCGTAGCGGGGGACTCCTACGAGAAGTACTTC. The chain joins TRBV9 to TRBJ2-7, with D possibly TRBD2 on 6 matching bases. Germline V CDR1 and CDR2: SGDLS, YYNGEE. CDR3 size: 14 residues.

There are a few counts of this clone. This chain joins TRBV6-1 and TRBJ2-2, with unresolved D. V was cut by 6 bases and J by 3 bases, with 14 bases left in between. CDR1 is MNHNS and CDR2 is SASEGT in the germline V gene. The CDR3 consists of 15 residues. For the CDR3, the DNA is TGTGCCAGCAGCGACTGTGAATTGGACACCGGGGAGCTGTTTTTT. Translating it yields CASSDCELDTGELFF.

This clone is deemed medium-sized. Additional DNA sequences in this sample encode the identical CDR3. This chain joins TRBV11-2 and TRBJ2-7, with TRBD2 identical over 11 bases. This CDR3 contains 17 residues. Per the germline V gene, CDR1 is SGHAT and CDR2 is FQNNGV. The trim removed 0 bases at V and 5 bases at J, leaving 9 bases unmatched. CDR3 loop: CASSLDRFTSGSHEQYF. DNA of the CDR3: TGTGCCAGCAGCTTAGATCGGTTTACTAGCGGGAGTCACGAGCAGTACTTC.

The gene calls are TRBV4-2 and TRBJ2-5; the D is unclear. Germline loops: CDR1 LGHNA, CDR2 YNFKEQ. V was cut by 3 bases and J by 4 bases, with 24 bases left in between. This CDR3 comprises 18 residues. CDR3 coding DNA: TGTGCCAGCAGCCACCCTATCGACACCCGGTGCGAAGGAGAGACCCAGTACTTC. This translates into CASSHPIDTRCEGETQYF.

This clone has a handful of counts. The chain joins TRBV5-1 to TRBJ2-2, with D tentatively TRBD1 (6 bases). V shed 3 bases and J shed 9 bases, with 9 bases lying between them. CDR3 length: 12 residues. In germline, CDR1 is SGHRS, CDR2 YFSETQ. CDR3 nucleotide sequence: TGCGCCAGCAGCTCTACAGGGCGGGAGCTGTTTTTT. Protein sequence: CASSSTGRELFF. The full variable domain, with the rest looked up from reference TRBV5-1 and TRBJ2-2, is KAGVTQTPRYLIKTRGQQVTLSCSPISGHRSVSWYQQTPGQGLQFLFEYFSETQRNKGNFPGRFSGRQFSNSRSEMNVSTLELGDSALYLCASSSTGRELFFGEGSRLTVL.

This clone was observed at least ten times. The chain has TRBV11-3 and TRBJ1-1; D remains ambiguous. Germline loops: CDR1 SGHNT, CDR2 YENEEA. The CDR3 runs to 13 residues. V shed 5 bases and J shed 0 bases, with 7 bases lying between them. CDR3 sequence (DNA): TGTGCCAGCAGCGAAAACATGAACACTGAAGCTTTCTTT. Protein sequence: CASSENMNTEAFF.

The V call is TRBV18, the J call TRBJ1-6, with D possibly TRBD1 on 6 matching bases. Germline CDR1 and CDR2: KGHSH and LQKENI. Trimming stripped 2 bases from V and 6 bases from J, with 11 bases between. This CDR3 has 15 amino acids. The CDR3 is CASSPSGASNSPLHF. Written as DNA, the CDR3 is TGTGCCAGCTCACCATCAGGGGCCTCTAATTCACCCCTCCACTTT. Using reference TRBV18 and TRBJ1-6 for the parts outside the CDR3, the full variable domain is NAGVMQNPRHLVRRRGQEARLRCSPMKGHSHVYWYRQLPEEGLKFMVYLQKENIIDESGMPKERFSAEFPKEGPSILRIQQVVRGDSAAYFCASSPSGASNSPLHFGNGTRLTVT.

In its sample, this clone was seen many times. The V and J genes are TRBV6-1 and TRBJ2-7; 15 bases map to TRBD2. The CDR3 has 16 amino acids. Germline trimming cut 7 bases from V and 2 bases from J; bases unmatched to any gene: 6. Germline V gene sequence: CDR1 MNHNS, CDR2 SASEGT. DNA for the CDR3: TGTGCCAGCAAGGGACTAGCGGGAGGCTGGCCCTACGAGCAGTACTTC. Translated, it gives CASKGLAGGWPYEQYF.

This clone was detected ten times or more. This rearrangement joins TRBV2 to TRBJ1-5, with D possibly TRBD1 on 5 matching bases. CDR1 is SNHLY and CDR2 is FYNNEI in the germline V gene. CDR3 size: 13 residues. The V end was cut by 6 bases, the J end by 1 base, with 7 bases between. The DNA of the CDR3 is TGTGCCAGCAGGAGGGACAGCAATCAGCCCCAGCATTTT. This encodes CASRRDSNQPQHF.

The chain links TRBV5-1 to TRBJ1-2; 7 positions match TRBD1. The CDR3 has 15 amino acids. Germline CDR1 reads SGHRS; CDR2 reads YFSETQ. V shed 4 bases and J 6 bases; nucleotides not matched to a gene: 12. CDR3 protein: CASSPRTGRVDGYTF. The DNA of the CDR3 is TGCGCCAGCAGCCCCCGGACAGGTCGGGTCGATGGCTACACCTTC.

This clone turned up a few times. The gene calls are TRBV20-1 and TRBJ2-3, with D unclear. The CDR3 totals 15 residues. Germline V gene sequence: CDR1 DFQATT, CDR2 SNEGSKA (reference sequence). Trimming shortened V by 3 bases and J by 2 bases, and 15 bases separated the two germline ends. The CDR3 loop is CSASWPDLFTDTQYF. The CDR3 DNA sequence: TGCAGTGCTAGTTGGCCGGATCTTTTCACAGATACGCAGTATTTT.

The chain carries TRBV7-2 and TRBJ2-1; D might be TRBD1 (6 bases). This CDR3 contains 19 residues. Trimming took 6 bases from V and 4 from J, leaving 28 bases between them. CDR1 SGHTA and CDR2 FQGNSA come from the germline V gene. The CDR3: CASRPTGTLSRTRYNEQFF. The CDR3 DNA reads TGTGCCAGCAGACCTACCGGGACACTAAGTCGCACAAGATACAATGAGCAGTTCTTC.

This clone was detected only a few times. At one boundary the junction diverges from the germline segment, which might be a read error. Other nucleotide sequences from this sample produce the same CDR3. The rearrangement joins TRBV20-1 to TRBJ1-2; D is uncertain. CDR1 is DFQATT, CDR2 SNEGSKA, per germline (reference sequence). The CDR3 is 12 residues long. CDR3 region: CSAREDNYGYTF. The CDR3 region has the DNA TGCAGTGCTAGAGAAGATAACTATGGATACACATTC.

This clone was seen a single time. The rearrangement links TRBV6-2 or TRBV6-3 to TRBJ2-2; 11 nucleotides line up with TRBD2. The CDR3 contains 15 residues. Germline loops: CDR1 MNHEY, CDR2 SVGEGT. V was clipped by 6 bases and J by 3 bases; unmatched bases: 3. CDR3 region: CASRTGLADTGELFF. CDR3 coding DNA: TGTGCCAGCAGGACGGGACTAGCGGACACCGGGGAGCTGTTTTTT.

J is TRBJ2-7 and V is TRBV9; 7 bases fit TRBD1. V dropped 4 bases and J dropped 0; count of bases not matched to a gene: 7. The CDR3 covers 15 residues. Germline lookup yields CDR1 SGDLS and CDR2 YYNGEE. For the CDR3, the DNA is TGTGCCAGCAGCCAGCGGACAGGCGTCTCCTACGAGCAGTACTTC. This encodes CASSQRTGVSYEQYF. The variable domain in full, completed from reference TRBV9 and TRBJ2-7, reads DSGVTQTPKHLITATGQRVTLRCSPRSGDLSVYWYQQSLDQGLQFLIQYYNGEERAKGNILERFSAQQFPDLHSELNLSSLELGDSALYFCASSQRTGVSYEQYFGPGTRLTVT.

This clone appeared many times. The chain couples TRBV7-6 to TRBJ2-3; weak D call: TRBD2 (6 bases). CDR3 length equals 18 residues. V gave up 0 bases and J gave up 0 bases, with 16 bases separating them. CDR1 is SGHVS, CDR2 FNYEAQ, per germline. CDR3 bases: TGTGCCAGCAGCTTAGCCGCCGGGGGAGCGGCTAGCACAGATACGCAGTATTTT. It codes for CASSLAAGGAASTDTQYF. The full variable domain, completed using reference TRBV7-6 and TRBJ2-3, is GAGVSQSPRYKVTKRGQDVALRCDPISGHVSLYWYRQALGQGPEFLTYFNYEAQQDKSGLPNDRFSAERPEGSISTLTIQRTEQRDSAMYRCASSLAAGGAASTDTQYFGPGTRLTVL.

By sample share, this clone is medium-sized. The V and J genes are TRBV6-1 and TRBJ2-7; TRBD1 matches 7 bases. The J segment lost 2 bases and the V segment lost 4 bases, leaving 5 bases of the junction unmatched. Germline V gene lookup returns CDR1 MNHNS and CDR2 SASEGT. CDR3 length: 14 amino acids. This CDR3 is CASSVGQDAYEQYF. In DNA, the CDR3 is TGTGCCAGCAGTGTTGGACAGGACGCCTACGAGCAGTACTTC.

This clone was seen at least ten times. The chain links TRBV2 to TRBJ1-4; tentatively, D is TRBD1 (6 bases). The CDR3 runs 15 residues. Germline V gene lookup returns CDR1 SNHLY and CDR2 FYNNEI. V lost 5 bases to trimming and J lost 6 bases, with 16 bases between them. This CDR3 reads CASSPPSGEDEKLFF. CDR3 DNA: TGTGCCAGCAGTCCCCCGTCAGGGGAGGATGAAAAACTGTTTTTT. Based on the CDR3 plus reference TRBV2 and TRBJ1-4, the full variable domain is EPEVTQTPSHQVTQMGQEVILRCVPISNHLYFYWYRQILGQKVEFLVSFYNNEISEKSEIFDDQFSVERPDGSNFTLKIRSTKLEDSAMYFCASSPPSGEDEKLFFGSGTQLSVL.